The subject of this entry is one TCR beta chain. These data come from a study of blood T cell repertoires in COVID-19. Study details: Samples taken during acute and convalescent COVID-19 were collected in the United States, Italy and Spain. T cells, B-cell-depleted T cells, or PBMCs supplied cDNA or gDNA.

Trimming removed 2 bases from V and 6 bases from J; junction bases left unmatched: 6. Per the germline V gene, CDR1 is ENHRY and CDR2 is SYGVKD. The CDR3 sequence is 15 residues long. Enrolled during active infection, Seattle patients were then followed longitudinally. Under the authors' procedure: Amplification with reference gene primers provided the estimates of nucleated cell counts. Libraries were prepared by immunoSEQ multiplex PCR; TCRdb keeps only in-frame clonotypes and omits some of them. V and J calls and clone size come straight from that table; D and trimming were deduced from the DNA. The profile covers 220,000 or so clones, with around 83% appearing a single time and 7.5% to 9.5% taken by the ten largest.

The material sequenced was peripheral blood. The TCR sequence derives from a woman older than 75 with COVID-19, enrolled during active disease. V is TRBV10-3 and J is TRBJ2-2; 7 bases match TRBD1. In DNA form, the CDR3 reads TGTGCCATCAGTGAGGCGACAGGGAGCGCCGGGGAGCTGTTTTTT. Its protein product is CAISEATGSAGELFF.